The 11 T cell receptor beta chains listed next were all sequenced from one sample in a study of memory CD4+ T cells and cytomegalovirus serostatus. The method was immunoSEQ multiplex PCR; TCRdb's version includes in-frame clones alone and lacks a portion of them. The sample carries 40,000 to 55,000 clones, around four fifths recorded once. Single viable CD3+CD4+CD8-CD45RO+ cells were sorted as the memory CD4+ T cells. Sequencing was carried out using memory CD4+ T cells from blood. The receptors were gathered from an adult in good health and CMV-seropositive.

The CDR3 bases are TGTGCCACCAGCAAGGGGACTGGGCAAGAGACCCAGTACTTC. It codes for CATSKGTGQETQYF. The chain has TRBV15 and TRBJ2-5; a possible D gene is TRBD2 (6 bases). Germline V gives CDR1 LNHNV, CDR2 YYDKDF (reference sequence). Trimming cost V 4 bases and J 2 bases, with 11 bases left between them. The CDR3 has 14 amino acids.

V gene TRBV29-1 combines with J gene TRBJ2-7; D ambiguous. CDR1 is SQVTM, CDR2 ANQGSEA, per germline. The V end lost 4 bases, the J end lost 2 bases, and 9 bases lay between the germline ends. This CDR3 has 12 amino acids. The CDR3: CSVGEETYEQYF. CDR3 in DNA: TGCAGCGTTGGGGAAGAGACCTACGAGCAGTACTTC.

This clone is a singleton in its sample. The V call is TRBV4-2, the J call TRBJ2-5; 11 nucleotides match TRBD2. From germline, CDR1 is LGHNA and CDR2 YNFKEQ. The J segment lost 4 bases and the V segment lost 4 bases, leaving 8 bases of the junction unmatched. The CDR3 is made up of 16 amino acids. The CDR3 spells CASSLVTSGEGETQYF. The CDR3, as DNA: TGTGCCAGCAGCCTAGTGACTAGCGGGGAGGGAGAGACCCAGTACTTC.

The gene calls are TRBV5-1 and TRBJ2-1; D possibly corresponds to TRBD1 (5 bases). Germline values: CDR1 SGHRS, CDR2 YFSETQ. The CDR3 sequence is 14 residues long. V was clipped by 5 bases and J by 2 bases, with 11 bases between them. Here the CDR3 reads CASSSQAAYNEQFF. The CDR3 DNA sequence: TGCGCCAGCAGTTCACAGGCCGCCTACAATGAGCAGTTCTTC.

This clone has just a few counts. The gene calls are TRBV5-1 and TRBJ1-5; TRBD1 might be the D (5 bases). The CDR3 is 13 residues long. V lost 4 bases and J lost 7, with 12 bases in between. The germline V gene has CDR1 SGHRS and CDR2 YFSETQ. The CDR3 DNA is TGCGCCAGCAGCCCGGACAATAGCCAGCCCCAGCATTTT. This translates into CASSPDNSQPQHF.

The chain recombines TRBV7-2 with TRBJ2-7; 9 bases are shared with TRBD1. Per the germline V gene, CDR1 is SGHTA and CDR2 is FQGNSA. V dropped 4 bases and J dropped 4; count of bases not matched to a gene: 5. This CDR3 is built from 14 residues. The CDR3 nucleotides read TGTGCCAGCAGCTGGGACAGGGAAGTTTACGAGCAGTACTTC. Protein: CASSWDREVYEQYF.

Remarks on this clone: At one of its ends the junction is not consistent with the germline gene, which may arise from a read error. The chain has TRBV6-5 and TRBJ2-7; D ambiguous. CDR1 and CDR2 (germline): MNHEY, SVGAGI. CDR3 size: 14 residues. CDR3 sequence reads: CVSSSPSVSYEQYF. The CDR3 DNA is TGTGTCAGCAGTTCGCCCAGCGTATCCTACGAGCAGTACTTC.

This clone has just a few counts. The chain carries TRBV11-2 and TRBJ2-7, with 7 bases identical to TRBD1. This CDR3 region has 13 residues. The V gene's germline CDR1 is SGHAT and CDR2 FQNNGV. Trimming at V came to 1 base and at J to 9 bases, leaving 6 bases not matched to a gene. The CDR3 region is CASSLVGQMGQYF. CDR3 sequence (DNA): TGTGCCAGCAGCTTAGTGGGACAGATGGGGCAGTACTTC. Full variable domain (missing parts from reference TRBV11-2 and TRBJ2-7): EAGVAQSPRYKIIEKRQSVAFWCNPISGHATLYWYQQILGQGPKLLIQFQNNGVVDDSQLPKDRFSAERLKGVDSTLKIQPAKLEDSAVYLCASSLVGQMGQYFGPGTRLTVT.

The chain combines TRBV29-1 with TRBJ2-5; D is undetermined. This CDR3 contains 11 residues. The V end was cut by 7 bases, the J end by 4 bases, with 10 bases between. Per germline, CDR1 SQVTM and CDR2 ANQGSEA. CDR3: CSAGVGETQYF. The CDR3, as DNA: TGCAGCGCCGGAGTCGGAGAGACCCAGTACTTC.

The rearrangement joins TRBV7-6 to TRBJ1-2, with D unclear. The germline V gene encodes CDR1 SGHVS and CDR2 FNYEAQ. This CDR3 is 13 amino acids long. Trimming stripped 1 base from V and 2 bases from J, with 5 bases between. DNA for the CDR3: TGTGCCAGCAGCTTAGTACAGAACTATGGCTACACCTTC. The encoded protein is CASSLVQNYGYTF.

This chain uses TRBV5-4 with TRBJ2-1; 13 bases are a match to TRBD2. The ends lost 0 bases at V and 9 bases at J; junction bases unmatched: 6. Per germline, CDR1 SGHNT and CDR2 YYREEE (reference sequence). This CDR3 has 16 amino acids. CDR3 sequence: CASSLGLAGGTGEQFF. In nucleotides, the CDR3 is TGTGCCAGCAGCTTGGGACTAGCGGGGGGTACAGGTGAGCAGTTCTTC.